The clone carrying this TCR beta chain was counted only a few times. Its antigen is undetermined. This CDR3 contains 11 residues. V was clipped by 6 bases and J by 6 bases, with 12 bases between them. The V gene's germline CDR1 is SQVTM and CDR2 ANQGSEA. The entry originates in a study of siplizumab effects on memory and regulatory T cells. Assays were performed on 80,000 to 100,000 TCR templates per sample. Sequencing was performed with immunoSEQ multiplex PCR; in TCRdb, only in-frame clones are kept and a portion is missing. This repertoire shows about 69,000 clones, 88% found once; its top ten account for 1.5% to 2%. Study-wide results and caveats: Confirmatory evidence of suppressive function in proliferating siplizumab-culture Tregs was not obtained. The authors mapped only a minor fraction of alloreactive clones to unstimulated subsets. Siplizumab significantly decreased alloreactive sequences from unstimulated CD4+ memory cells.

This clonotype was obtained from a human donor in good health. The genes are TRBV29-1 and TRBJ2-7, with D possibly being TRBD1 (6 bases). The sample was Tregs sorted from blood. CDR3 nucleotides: TGCAGCGTGGGCAGGGGTAGCGAGCAGTACTTC. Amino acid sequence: CSVGRGSEQYF.